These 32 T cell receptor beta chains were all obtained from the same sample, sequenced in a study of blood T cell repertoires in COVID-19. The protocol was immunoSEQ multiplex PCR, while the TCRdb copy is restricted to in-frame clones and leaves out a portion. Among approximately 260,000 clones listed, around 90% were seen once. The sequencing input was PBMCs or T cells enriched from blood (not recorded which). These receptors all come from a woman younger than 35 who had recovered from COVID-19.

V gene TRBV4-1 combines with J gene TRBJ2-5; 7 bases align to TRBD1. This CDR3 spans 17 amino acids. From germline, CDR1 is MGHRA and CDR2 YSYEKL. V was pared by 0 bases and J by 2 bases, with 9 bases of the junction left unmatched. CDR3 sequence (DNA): TGCGCCAGCAGCCAAGAGACAGGGCGCACGTGGCAAGAGACCCAGTACTTC. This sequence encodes CASSQETGRTWQETQYF.

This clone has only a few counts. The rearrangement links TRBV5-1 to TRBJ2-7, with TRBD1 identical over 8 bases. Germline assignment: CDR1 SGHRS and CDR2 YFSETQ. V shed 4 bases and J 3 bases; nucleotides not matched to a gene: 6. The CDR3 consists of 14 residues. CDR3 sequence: CASSETTGGYEQYF. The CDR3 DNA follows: TGCGCCAGCAGCGAAACTACAGGGGGCTACGAGCAGTACTTC.

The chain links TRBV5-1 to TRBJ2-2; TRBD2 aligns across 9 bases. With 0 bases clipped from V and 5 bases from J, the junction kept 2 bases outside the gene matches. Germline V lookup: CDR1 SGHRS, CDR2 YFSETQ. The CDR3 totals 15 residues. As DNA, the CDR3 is TGCGCCAGCAGCTTGGCTAGCGGGGTAACCGGGGAGCTGTTTTTT. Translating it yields CASSLASGVTGELFF.

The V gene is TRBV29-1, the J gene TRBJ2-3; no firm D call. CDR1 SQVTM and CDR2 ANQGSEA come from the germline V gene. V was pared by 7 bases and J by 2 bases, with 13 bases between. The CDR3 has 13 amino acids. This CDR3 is CSGYEANTDTQYF. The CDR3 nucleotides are TGCAGCGGATACGAGGCGAACACAGATACGCAGTATTTT.

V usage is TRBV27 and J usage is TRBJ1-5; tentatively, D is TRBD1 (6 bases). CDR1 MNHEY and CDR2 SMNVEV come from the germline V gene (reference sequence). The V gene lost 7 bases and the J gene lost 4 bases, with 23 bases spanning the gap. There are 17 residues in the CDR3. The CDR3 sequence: CASTVQGVNPFNQPQHF. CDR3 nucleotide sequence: TGTGCCAGCACCGTACAGGGAGTGAATCCTTTTAATCAGCCCCAGCATTTT.

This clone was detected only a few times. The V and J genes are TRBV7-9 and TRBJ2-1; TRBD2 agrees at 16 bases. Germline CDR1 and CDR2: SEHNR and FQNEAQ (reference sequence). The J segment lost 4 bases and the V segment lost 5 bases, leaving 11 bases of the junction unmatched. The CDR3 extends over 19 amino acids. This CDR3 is CASSPGTSGRARGYNEQFF. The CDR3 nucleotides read TGTGCCAGCAGCCCAGGGACTAGCGGGAGGGCCAGGGGTTACAATGAGCAGTTCTTC.

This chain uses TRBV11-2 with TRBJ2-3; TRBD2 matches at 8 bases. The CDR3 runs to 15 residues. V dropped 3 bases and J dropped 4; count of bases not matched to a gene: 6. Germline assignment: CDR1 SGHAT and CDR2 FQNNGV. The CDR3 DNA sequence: TGTGCCAGCAGCTTCTATCGGGGGGGGCCAGATACGCAGTATTTT. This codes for CASSFYRGGPDTQYF.

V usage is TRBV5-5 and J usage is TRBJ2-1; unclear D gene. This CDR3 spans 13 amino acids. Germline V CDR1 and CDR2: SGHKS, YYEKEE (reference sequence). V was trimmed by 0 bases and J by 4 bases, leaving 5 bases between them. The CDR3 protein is CASSLVEYNEQFF. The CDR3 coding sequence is TGTGCCAGCAGCTTGGTAGAGTACAATGAGCAGTTCTTC.

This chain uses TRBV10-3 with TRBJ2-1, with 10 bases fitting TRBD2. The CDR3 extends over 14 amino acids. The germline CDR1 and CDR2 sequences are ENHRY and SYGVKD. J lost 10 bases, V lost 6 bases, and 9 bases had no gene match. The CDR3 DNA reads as TGTGCCATCAGGCCCGGGACTAGCGTTGAGGAGCAGTTCTTC. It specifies CAIRPGTSVEEQFF.

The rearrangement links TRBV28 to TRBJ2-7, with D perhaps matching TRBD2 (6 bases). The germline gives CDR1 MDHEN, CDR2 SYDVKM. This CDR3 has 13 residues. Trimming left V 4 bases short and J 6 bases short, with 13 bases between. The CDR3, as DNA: TGTGCCAGCAGTTCCCTGGAGGGACCCGAGCAGTACTTC. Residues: CASSSLEGPEQYF.

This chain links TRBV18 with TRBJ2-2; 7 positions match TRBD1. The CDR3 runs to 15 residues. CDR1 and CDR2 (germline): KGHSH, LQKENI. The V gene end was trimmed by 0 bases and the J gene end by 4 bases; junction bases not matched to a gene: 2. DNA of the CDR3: TGTGCCAGCTCACCACCAAACAGGGGCACCGGGGAGCTGTTTTTT. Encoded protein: CASSPPNRGTGELFF.

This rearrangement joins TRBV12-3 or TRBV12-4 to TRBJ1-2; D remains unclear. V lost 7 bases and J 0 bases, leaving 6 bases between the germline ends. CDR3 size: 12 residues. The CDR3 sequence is CASTESNYGYTF. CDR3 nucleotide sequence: TGTGCCAGCACGGAGTCTAACTATGGCTACACCTTC.

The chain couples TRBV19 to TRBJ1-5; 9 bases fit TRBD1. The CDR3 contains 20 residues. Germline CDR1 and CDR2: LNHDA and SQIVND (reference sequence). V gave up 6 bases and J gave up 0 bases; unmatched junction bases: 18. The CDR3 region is CASSPIEGTGTEFSNQPQHF. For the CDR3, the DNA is TGTGCCAGTAGCCCGATCGAGGGGACAGGGACGGAGTTTAGCAATCAGCCCCAGCATTTT.

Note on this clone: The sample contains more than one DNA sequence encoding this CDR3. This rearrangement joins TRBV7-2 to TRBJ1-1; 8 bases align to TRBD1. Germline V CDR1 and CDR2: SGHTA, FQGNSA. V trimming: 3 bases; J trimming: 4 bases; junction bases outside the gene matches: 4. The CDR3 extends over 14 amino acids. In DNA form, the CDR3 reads TGTGCCAGCAGCTTCCAGGGGGCTGGCACTGAAGCTTTCTTT. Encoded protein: CASSFQGAGTEAFF. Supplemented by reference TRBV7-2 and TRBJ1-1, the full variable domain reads GAGVSQSPSNKVTEKGKDVELRCDPISGHTALYWYRQSLGQGLEFLIYFQGNSAPDKSGLPSDRFSAERTGGSVSTLTIQRTQQEDSAVYLCASSFQGAGTEAFFGQGTRLTVV.

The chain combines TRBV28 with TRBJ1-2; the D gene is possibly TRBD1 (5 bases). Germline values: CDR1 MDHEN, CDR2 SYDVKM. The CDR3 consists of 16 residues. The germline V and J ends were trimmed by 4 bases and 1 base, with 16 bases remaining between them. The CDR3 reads CASSSPGEGLNYGYTF. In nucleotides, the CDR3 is TGTGCCAGCAGTTCTCCGGGGGAGGGCCTTAACTATGGCTACACCTTC.

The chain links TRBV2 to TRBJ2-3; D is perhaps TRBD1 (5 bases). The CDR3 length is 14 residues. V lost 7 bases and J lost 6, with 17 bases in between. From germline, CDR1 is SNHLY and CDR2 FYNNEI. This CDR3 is CASNQGAGLDTQYF. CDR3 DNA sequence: TGTGCCAGCAACCAGGGCGCCGGGCTGGATACGCAGTATTTT.

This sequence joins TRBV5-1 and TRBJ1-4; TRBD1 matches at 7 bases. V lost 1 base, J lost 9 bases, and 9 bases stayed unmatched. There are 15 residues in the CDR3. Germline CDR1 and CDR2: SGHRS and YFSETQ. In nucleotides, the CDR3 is TGCGCCAGCAGCTTGTTGCCAGGGGGGCAACAAAAACTGTTTTTT. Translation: CASSLLPGGQQKLFF. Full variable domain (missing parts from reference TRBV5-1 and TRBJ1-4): KAGVTQTPRYLIKTRGQQVTLSCSPISGHRSVSWYQQTPGQGLQFLFEYFSETQRNKGNFPGRFSGRQFSNSRSEMNVSTLELGDSALYLCASSLLPGGQQKLFFGSGTQLSVL.

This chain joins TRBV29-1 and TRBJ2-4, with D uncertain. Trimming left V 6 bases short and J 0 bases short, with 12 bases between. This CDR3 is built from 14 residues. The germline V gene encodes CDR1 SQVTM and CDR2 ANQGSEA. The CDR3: CSVQAVLAKNIQYF. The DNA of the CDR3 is TGCAGCGTCCAAGCCGTACTAGCCAAAAACATTCAGTACTTC.

CDR3 nucleotides: TGTGCCAGCAGCGTAGCTAGCTTCTACGAGCAGTACTTC. Encoded protein: CASSVASFYEQYF. The chain has TRBV9 and TRBJ2-7, with D possibly matching TRBD2 (5 bases). Trimming stripped 0 bases from V and 3 bases from J, with 7 bases between. CDR3 length equals 13 residues. CDR1 and CDR2 from the germline V gene are SGDLS and YYNGEE. The full variable domain, rest sourced from reference TRBV9 and TRBJ2-7, is DSGVTQTPKHLITATGQRVTLRCSPRSGDLSVYWYQQSLDQGLQFLIQYYNGEERAKGNILERFSAQQFPDLHSELNLSSLELGDSALYFCASSVASFYEQYFGPGTRLTVT.

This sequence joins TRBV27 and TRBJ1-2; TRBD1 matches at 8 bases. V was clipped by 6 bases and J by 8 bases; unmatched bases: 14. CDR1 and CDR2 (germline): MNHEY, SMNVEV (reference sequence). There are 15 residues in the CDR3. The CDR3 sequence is CASSLGGDRGGGYTF. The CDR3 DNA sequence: TGTGCCAGCAGCCTGGGGGGTGACAGGGGAGGCGGCTACACCTTC.

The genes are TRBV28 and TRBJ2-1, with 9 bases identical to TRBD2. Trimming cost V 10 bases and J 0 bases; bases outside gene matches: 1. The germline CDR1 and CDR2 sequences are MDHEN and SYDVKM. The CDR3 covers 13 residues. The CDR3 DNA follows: TGTGCCACTAGCGGGGCCTCCTACAATGAGCAGTTCTTC. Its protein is CATSGASYNEQFF.

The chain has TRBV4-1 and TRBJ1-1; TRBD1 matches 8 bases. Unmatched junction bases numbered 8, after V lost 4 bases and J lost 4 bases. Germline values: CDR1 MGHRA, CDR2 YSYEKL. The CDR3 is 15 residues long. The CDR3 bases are TGCGCCAGCAGCCTTTATCGGACAGGGAGCACTGAAGCTTTCTTT. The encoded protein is CASSLYRTGSTEAFF.

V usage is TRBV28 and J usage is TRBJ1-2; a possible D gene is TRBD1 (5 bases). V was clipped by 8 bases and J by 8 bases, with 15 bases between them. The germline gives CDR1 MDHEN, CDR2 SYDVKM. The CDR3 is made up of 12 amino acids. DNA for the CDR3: TGTGCCAGCTCCTCGGGGGGGAAAGGCTACACCTTC. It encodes CASSSGGKGYTF.

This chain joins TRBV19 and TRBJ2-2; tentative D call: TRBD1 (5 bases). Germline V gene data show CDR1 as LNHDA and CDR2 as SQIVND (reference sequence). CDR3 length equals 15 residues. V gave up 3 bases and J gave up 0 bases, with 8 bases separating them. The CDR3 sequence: CASSIRAANTGELFF. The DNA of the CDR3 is TGTGCCAGTAGTATCAGGGCGGCGAACACCGGGGAGCTGTTTTTT.

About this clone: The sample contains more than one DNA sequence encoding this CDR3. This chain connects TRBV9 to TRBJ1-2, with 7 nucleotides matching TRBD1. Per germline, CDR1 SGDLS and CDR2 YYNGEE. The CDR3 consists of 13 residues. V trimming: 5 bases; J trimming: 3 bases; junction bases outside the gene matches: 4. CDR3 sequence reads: CASSPGTDYGYTF. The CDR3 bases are TGTGCCAGCAGTCCCGGGACAGACTATGGCTACACCTTC.

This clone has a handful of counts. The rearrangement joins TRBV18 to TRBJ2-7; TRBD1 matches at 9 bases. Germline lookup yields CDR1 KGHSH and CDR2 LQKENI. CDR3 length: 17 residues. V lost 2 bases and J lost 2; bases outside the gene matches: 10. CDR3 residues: CASSPSYGDRVTYEQYF. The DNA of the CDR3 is TGTGCCAGCTCACCAAGTTACGGGGACAGGGTAACCTACGAGCAGTACTTC. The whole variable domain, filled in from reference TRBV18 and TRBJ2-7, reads NAGVMQNPRHLVRRRGQEARLRCSPMKGHSHVYWYRQLPEEGLKFMVYLQKENIIDESGMPKERFSAEFPKEGPSILRIQQVVRGDSAAYFCASSPSYGDRVTYEQYFGPGTRLTVT.

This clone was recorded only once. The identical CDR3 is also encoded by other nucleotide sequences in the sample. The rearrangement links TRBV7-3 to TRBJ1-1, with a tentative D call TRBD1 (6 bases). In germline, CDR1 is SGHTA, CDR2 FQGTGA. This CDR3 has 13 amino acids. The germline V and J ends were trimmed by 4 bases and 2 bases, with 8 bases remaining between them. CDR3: CASSSQGNTEAFF. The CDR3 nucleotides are TGTGCCAGCAGCTCACAGGGTAACACTGAAGCTTTCTTT.

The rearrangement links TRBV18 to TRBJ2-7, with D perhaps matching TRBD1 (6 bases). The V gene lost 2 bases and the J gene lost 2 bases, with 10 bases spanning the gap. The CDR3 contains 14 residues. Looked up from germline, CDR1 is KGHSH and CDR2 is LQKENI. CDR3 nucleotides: TGTGCCAGCTCACCAAGGGACACTACCTACGAGCAGTACTTC. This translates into CASSPRDTTYEQYF.

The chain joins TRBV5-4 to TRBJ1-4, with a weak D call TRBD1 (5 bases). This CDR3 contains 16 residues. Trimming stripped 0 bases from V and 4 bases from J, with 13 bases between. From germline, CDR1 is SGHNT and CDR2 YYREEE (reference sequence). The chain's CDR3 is CASSLGGGTFNEKLFF. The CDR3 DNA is TGTGCCAGCAGCTTGGGTGGAGGGACCTTTAATGAAAAACTGTTTTTT.

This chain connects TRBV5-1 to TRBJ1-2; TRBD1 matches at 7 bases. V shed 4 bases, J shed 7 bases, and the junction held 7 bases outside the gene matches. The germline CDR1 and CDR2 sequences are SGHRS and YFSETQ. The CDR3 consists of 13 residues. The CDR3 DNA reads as TGCGCCAGCAGCACAGGACAGGAGGTTGGCTACACCTTC. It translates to CASSTGQEVGYTF.

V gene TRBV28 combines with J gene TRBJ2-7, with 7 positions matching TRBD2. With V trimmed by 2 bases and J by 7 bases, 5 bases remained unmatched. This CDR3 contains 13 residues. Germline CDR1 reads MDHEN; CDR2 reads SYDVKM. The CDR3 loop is CASSLSREGEQYF. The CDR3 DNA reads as TGTGCCAGCAGTTTAAGCAGGGAGGGAGAGCAGTACTTC.

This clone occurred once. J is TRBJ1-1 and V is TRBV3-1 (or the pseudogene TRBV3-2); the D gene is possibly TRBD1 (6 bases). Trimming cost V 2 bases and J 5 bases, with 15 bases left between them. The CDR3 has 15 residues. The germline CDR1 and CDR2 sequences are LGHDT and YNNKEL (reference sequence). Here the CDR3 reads CASSQRGMGVTEAFF. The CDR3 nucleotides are TGTGCCAGCAGCCAAAGGGGGATGGGGGTTACTGAAGCTTTCTTT.